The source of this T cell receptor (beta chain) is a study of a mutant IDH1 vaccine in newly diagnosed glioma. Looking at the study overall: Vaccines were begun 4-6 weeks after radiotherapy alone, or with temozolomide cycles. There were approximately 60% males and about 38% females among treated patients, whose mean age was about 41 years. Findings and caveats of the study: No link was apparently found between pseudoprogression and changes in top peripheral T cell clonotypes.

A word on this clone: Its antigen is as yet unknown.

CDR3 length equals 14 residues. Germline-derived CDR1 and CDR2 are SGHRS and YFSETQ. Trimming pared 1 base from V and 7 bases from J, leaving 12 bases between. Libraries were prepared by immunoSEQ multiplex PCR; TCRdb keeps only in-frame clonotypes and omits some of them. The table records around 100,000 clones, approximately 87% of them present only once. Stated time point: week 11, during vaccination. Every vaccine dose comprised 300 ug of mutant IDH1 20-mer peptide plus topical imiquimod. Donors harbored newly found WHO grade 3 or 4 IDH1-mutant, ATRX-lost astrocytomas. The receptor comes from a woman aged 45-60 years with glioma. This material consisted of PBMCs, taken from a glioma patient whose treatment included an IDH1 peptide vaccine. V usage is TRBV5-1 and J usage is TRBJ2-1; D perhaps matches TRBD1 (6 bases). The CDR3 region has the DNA TGCGCCAGCAGCTTGCAGGACAGTAGGAATGAGCAGTTCTTC. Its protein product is CASSLQDSRNEQFF. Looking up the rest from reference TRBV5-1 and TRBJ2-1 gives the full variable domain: KAGVTQTPRYLIKTRGQQVTLSCSPISGHRSVSWYQQTPGQGLQFLFEYFSETQRNKGNFPGRFSGRQFSNSRSEMNVSTLELGDSALYLCASSLQDSRNEQFFGPGTRLTVL.